This TCR beta chain is drawn from a study of blood T cell repertoires in COVID-19. Generated by immunoSEQ multiplex PCR, the TCRdb table keeps only in-frame clones and is missing some. The data contain more than 300,000 clones, 85% to 95% of them seen just once; the ten biggest clones take up about 4%. Trimming removed 0 bases at V and 6 bases at J, with 9 bases between. Per the germline V gene, CDR1 is MNHEY and CDR2 is SMNVEV (reference sequence). The CDR3 sequence is 15 residues long. The sample comprised PBMCs or T cells enriched from blood (not recorded which). The chain is built from TRBV27 and TRBJ1-6, with a tentative D call TRBD1 (6 bases). The TCR was taken from a woman in her twenties or thirties who had been exposed to COVID-19. Here the CDR3 reads CASSLSTRGNSPLHF. The CDR3 DNA is TGTGCCAGCAGTTTATCGACCAGGGGTAATTCACCCCTCCACTTT.